What follows are 27 T cell receptor beta chains derived from one specimen sequenced in a study of shared clonotypes between healthy human individuals. Profiled with immunoSEQ multiplex PCR; TCRdb holds only in-frame clones, not every one. Here the sample spans fewer than 700,000 clones, around 80% being singletons. The sequencing input was PBMCs. Every receptor here comes from a woman between 40 and 50 years old in good health. Some clones in this sample may be carry-over from other donors' samples.

The chain combines TRBV7-8 with TRBJ1-2, with a possible D match to TRBD1 (6 bases). The CDR3 totals 16 residues. V was clipped by 4 bases and J by 0 bases, with 15 bases between them. Germline CDR1 SGHVS, CDR2 FQNEAQ. The CDR3 reads CASSSPTGTPNYGYTF. CDR3 nucleotides: TGTGCCAGCAGCTCCCCCACAGGGACCCCTAACTATGGCTACACCTTC.

The gene calls are TRBV5-4 and TRBJ2-1; 11 bases fit TRBD2. V dropped 1 base and J dropped 8; count of bases not matched to a gene: 8. The CDR3 totals 16 residues. The V gene's germline CDR1 is SGHNT and CDR2 YYREEE (reference sequence). The CDR3 DNA is TGTGCCAGCAGCTTGAAAACTAGCGGGAGTGGGGATGAGCAGTTCTTC. Translating gives CASSLKTSGSGDEQFF.

The chain joins TRBV2 to TRBJ2-5; 10 nucleotides line up with TRBD2. Germline CDR1 is SNHLY and CDR2 is FYNNEI. Losses at the gene ends were 2 bases for V and 4 bases for J; bases not matched to a gene: 4. The CDR3 runs to 15 residues. CDR3 DNA sequence: TGTGCCAGCAGTGAACGTAGCGGGAGGTCAGAGACCCAGTACTTC. Translation: CASSERSGRSETQYF.

This sequence joins TRBV9 and TRBJ2-2, with 14 bases aligning to TRBD2. V shed 4 bases and J 6 bases; nucleotides not matched to a gene: 5. Germline values: CDR1 SGDLS, CDR2 YYNGEE. This CDR3 spans 16 amino acids. DNA of the CDR3: TGTGCCAGCAGCCCCCGACTAGCGGGAGGGCCCGGGGAGCTGTTTTTT. The encoded protein is CASSPRLAGGPGELFF.

V is TRBV11-3 and J is TRBJ2-2; tentative D call: TRBD2 (7 bases). Deletions cut 5 bases from V and 7 bases from J, with 14 bases between. CDR3 length: 14 amino acids. Germline-derived CDR1 and CDR2 are SGHNT and YENEEA. The CDR3 coding sequence is TGTGCCAGCAGCCCCCGGGGGGCGATCGGGGAGCTGTTTTTT. Translating it yields CASSPRGAIGELFF.

This rearrangement joins TRBV7-2 to TRBJ2-1, with 8 bases aligning to TRBD2. V trimming: 5 bases; J trimming: 1 base; junction bases outside the gene matches: 10. Germline V gives CDR1 SGHTA, CDR2 FQGNSA. This CDR3 spans 17 amino acids. Written as DNA, the CDR3 is TGTGCCAGCAGCCTAGTGGCGGGAGGCCGATCCTACAATGAGCAGTTCTTC. This gives the protein CASSLVAGGRSYNEQFF.

The V gene is TRBV4-2, the J gene TRBJ2-3, with 11 nucleotides matching TRBD2. Looked up from germline, CDR1 is LGHNA and CDR2 is YNFKEQ. CDR3 length equals 16 residues. The ends lost 4 bases at V and 0 bases at J; junction bases unmatched: 3. The CDR3 is CASSPRLAGSTDTQYF. The CDR3 DNA reads as TGTGCCAGCAGCCCTCGACTAGCGGGAAGCACAGATACGCAGTATTTT.

This chain uses TRBV6-1 with TRBJ2-5, with 7 bases aligning to TRBD2. From germline, CDR1 is MNHNS and CDR2 SASEGT. The CDR3 extends over 15 amino acids. Trimming at V came to 2 bases and at J to 11 bases, leaving 14 bases not matched to a gene. The CDR3 is CASSESAGEAWEQYF. The CDR3 DNA reads as TGTGCCAGCAGTGAATCTGCGGGAGAAGCTTGGGAGCAGTACTTC.

The rearrangement links TRBV19 to TRBJ1-4; 12 bases line up with TRBD1. CDR3 size: 14 residues. The germline gives CDR1 LNHDA, CDR2 SQIVND (reference sequence). After removal of 7 bases from V and 11 bases from J, the junction contained 8 bases not matched to a gene. The CDR3 loop is CASTTGTGGGKLFF. The CDR3 DNA reads as TGTGCCAGTACAACCGGGACAGGGGGCGGGAAACTGTTTTTT.

The J gene is TRBJ1-5, the V gene TRBV2; TRBD1 is a possible D gene (5 bases). The V and J ends lost 4 bases and 6 bases respectively, with 13 bases between them. This CDR3 is 14 amino acids long. Germline CDR1 and CDR2: SNHLY and FYNNEI. The CDR3 DNA is TGTGCCAGCAGTGTGGGGGGGTCGTTTCAGCCCCAGCATTTT. Translation gives CASSVGGSFQPQHF.

The chain recombines TRBV6-6 with TRBJ1-2, with D unclear. Germline loops: CDR1 MNHNY, CDR2 SVGAGI (reference sequence). V dropped 6 bases and J dropped 8 bases, with 19 bases sitting between them. The CDR3 contains 14 residues. The CDR3 region has the DNA TGTGCCAGCAGCCTGAGGACCGCAGAAACGGGCTACACCTTC. Its translation: CASSLRTAETGYTF.

V gene TRBV18 combines with J gene TRBJ2-3; D is ambiguous. The CDR3 length is 15 residues. Trimming stripped 2 bases from V and 1 base from J, with 10 bases between. CDR1 and CDR2 from the germline V gene are KGHSH and LQKENI. For the CDR3, the DNA is TGTGCCAGCTCACCATCTGCCCAGCGCACAGATACGCAGTATTTT. Protein product: CASSPSAQRTDTQYF.

The chain couples TRBV28 to TRBJ2-7; D is perhaps TRBD1 (7 bases). This CDR3 spans 17 amino acids. Germline-derived CDR1 and CDR2 are MDHEN and SYDVKM. Trimming removed 2 bases from V and 3 bases from J, with 20 bases in between. As DNA, the CDR3 is TGTGCCAGCAGTTTACCCGGCGGCGGCAGGGGGGTCTACGAGCAGTACTTC. It encodes CASSLPGGGRGVYEQYF. Complete variable domain (other parts from reference TRBV28 and TRBJ2-7): DVKVTQSSRYLVKRTGEKVFLECVQDMDHENMFWYRQDPGLGLRLIYFSYDVKMKEKGDIPEGYSVSREKKERFSLILESASTNQTSMYLCASSLPGGGRGVYEQYFGPGTRLTVT.

This clone turned up a few times. This chain joins TRBV5-1 and TRBJ2-5, with D unresolved. Germline-derived CDR1 and CDR2 are SGHRS and YFSETQ. The V end was cut by 2 bases, the J end by 0 bases, with 2 bases between. There are 12 residues in the CDR3. The CDR3 reads CASSFDQETQYF. In DNA form, the CDR3 reads TGCGCCAGCAGCTTTGACCAAGAGACCCAGTACTTC. The full variable domain, with the rest looked up from reference TRBV5-1 and TRBJ2-5, is KAGVTQTPRYLIKTRGQQVTLSCSPISGHRSVSWYQQTPGQGLQFLFEYFSETQRNKGNFPGRFSGRQFSNSRSEMNVSTLELGDSALYLCASSFDQETQYFGPGTRLLVL.

V usage is TRBV4-1 and J usage is TRBJ1-4; D may be TRBD1 (6 bases). The germline CDR1 and CDR2 sequences are MGHRA and YSYEKL. The CDR3 covers 16 residues. Trimming removed 1 base at V and 6 bases at J, with 15 bases between. The CDR3 DNA follows: TGCGCCAGCAGCCAAGTACCGGGGGGCAATTATGAAAAACTGTTTTTT. It yields the protein CASSQVPGGNYEKLFF.

The V gene is TRBV25-1, the J gene TRBJ1-2; D gene uncertain. This CDR3 comprises 14 residues. Germline V lookup: CDR1 MGHDK, CDR2 SYGVNS. Deletions cut 2 bases from V and 4 bases from J, with 11 bases between. In nucleotides, the CDR3 is TGTGCCAGCAGTGAACTGTCAGAAACCTATGGCTACACCTTC. This encodes CASSELSETYGYTF.

This chain links TRBV4-1 with TRBJ2-1; 10 bases map to TRBD2. Trimming removed 3 bases from V and 7 bases from J; junction bases left unmatched: 6. Germline lookup yields CDR1 MGHRA and CDR2 YSYEKL. The length of the CDR3 is 15 residues. CDR3 DNA: TGCGCCAGCAGCCAGGTAGCGGGAGGTTCGAATGAGCAGTTCTTC. This gives the protein CASSQVAGGSNEQFF.

In its sample, this clone was seen a few times. The V call is TRBV18, the J call TRBJ2-1; no clear D. CDR1 and CDR2 from the germline V gene are KGHSH and LQKENI. The CDR3 totals 16 residues. The germline V and J ends were trimmed by 3 bases and 1 base, with 13 bases remaining between them. Here the CDR3 DNA reads TGTGCCAGCTCACCCCCGCCTGGCTTGTCCTACAATGAGCAGTTCTTC. Amino acid sequence: CASSPPPGLSYNEQFF.

The V call is TRBV27, the J call TRBJ2-1; D unclear. The CDR3 totals 11 residues. Germline V gives CDR1 MNHEY, CDR2 SMNVEV (reference sequence). V lost 4 bases and J lost 7, with 5 bases in between. CDR3 sequence: CASSSFNEQFF. CDR3 nucleotides: TGTGCCAGCAGTTCCTTTAATGAGCAGTTCTTC.

In its sample, this clone was seen once. At one end the junction does not follow the germline gene, possibly because of a read error. V usage is TRBV30 and J usage is TRBJ1-2; tentatively, D is TRBD1 (5 bases). Germline V gene lookup returns CDR1 GTSNPN and CDR2 SVGIG (reference sequence). The CDR3 spans 13 residues. CDR3 sequence: CAWSVTGVGGYIF. CDR3 sequence (DNA): TGTGCCTGGAGTGTTACGGGGGTCGGTGGCTACATCTTC.

The V call is TRBV7-9, the J call TRBJ1-1; a possible D gene is TRBD1 (6 bases). V was cut by 2 bases and J by 11 bases, with 12 bases left in between. Germline V CDR1 and CDR2: SEHNR, FQNEAQ (reference sequence). CDR3 length equals 12 residues. The CDR3 DNA reads TGTGCCAGCAGCTTACAACAGGGAGGCGCTTTCTTT. It yields the protein CASSLQQGGAFF.

This clone was recorded only once. Here the CDR3 reads CASSPGTGFYHEQYF. The CDR3 DNA is TGTGCCAGCTCACCAGGGACAGGGTTTTACCACGAGCAGTACTTC. The rearrangement uses TRBV18 and TRBJ2-7, with 9 bases matching TRBD1. Germline loops: CDR1 KGHSH, CDR2 LQKENI. Trimming at V came to 2 bases and at J to 5 bases, leaving 7 bases not matched to a gene. CDR3 length equals 15 residues. The whole variable domain, remainder taken from reference TRBV18 and TRBJ2-7, is NAGVMQNPRHLVRRRGQEARLRCSPMKGHSHVYWYRQLPEEGLKFMVYLQKENIIDESGMPKERFSAEFPKEGPSILRIQQVVRGDSAAYFCASSPGTGFYHEQYFGPGTRLTVT.

This clone was seen once. The rearrangement links TRBV14 to TRBJ2-2, with 7 positions matching TRBD1. The V and J ends lost 6 bases and 0 bases, in that order; junction bases with no gene match: 13. The CDR3 sequence is 18 residues long. Germline V gene lookup returns CDR1 SGHDN and CDR2 FVKESK. The CDR3 nucleotides read TGTGCCAGCAGGCAGGGGCAGGGGGTTAGGGCGAACACCGGGGAGCTGTTTTTT. This gives the protein CASRQGQGVRANTGELFF.

The chain carries TRBV7-9 and TRBJ2-7; no reliable D call. Trimming took 1 base from V and 2 from J, leaving 12 bases between them. The CDR3 totals 15 residues. Germline-derived CDR1 and CDR2 are SEHNR and FQNEAQ (reference sequence). The CDR3, as DNA: TGTGCCAGCAGCTTAGGCCCCATGAGCCCCTACGAGCAGTACTTC. This gives the protein CASSLGPMSPYEQYF.

This rearrangement joins TRBV7-2 to TRBJ1-4, with D possibly being TRBD1 (5 bases). Per the germline V gene, CDR1 is SGHTA and CDR2 is FQGNSA. The CDR3 sequence is 15 residues long. The V end was cut by 8 bases, the J end by 1 base, with 14 bases between. Here the CDR3 reads CASRARGGTNEKLFF. The CDR3 coding sequence is TGTGCCAGCCGCGCTCGGGGGGGAACTAATGAAAAACTGTTTTTT.

This chain joins TRBV5-1 and TRBJ2-5, with D uncertain. Trimming removed 4 bases from V and 1 base from J, with 8 bases in between. Looked up from germline, CDR1 is SGHRS and CDR2 is YFSETQ. The CDR3 sequence is 13 residues long. The DNA of the CDR3 is TGCGCCAGCAGCCTAATCACCCAAGAGACCCAGTACTTC. Its protein is CASSLITQETQYF.

The chain links TRBV2 to TRBJ2-7; D ambiguous. In germline, CDR1 is SNHLY, CDR2 FYNNEI. The CDR3 has 11 amino acids. Deletions cut 4 bases from V and 6 bases from J, with 7 bases between. DNA of the CDR3: TGTGCCAGCAGTGGGGTGACCGAGCAGTACTTC. This encodes CASSGVTEQYF.